The present T cell receptor beta chain was sequenced within a study of early stage breast cancer tumors. The wider study: Invasive lobular carcinomas made up about 30% of the 12 ER+/PR+/HER2- tumors. Average read coverage per sample was 9 to 10-fold.

General observations from the study: Tumor and normal breast were distinguished via blood comparison in about 90% of the 16 patients. Tumors had approximately 2.5-fold higher T cell density than normal breast.

Germline V gene data show CDR1 as SNHLY and CDR2 as FYNNEI. Deletions cut 8 bases from V and 7 bases from J, with 15 bases between. CDR3 length equals 13 residues. Libraries were prepared by immunoSEQ multiplex PCR; TCRdb keeps only in-frame clonotypes and omits some of them. The sample contains 45,000 to 60,000 clones, around nine tenths of which appear only once. Comments on this clone: Its antigen is still unknown.

The sequencing sample was made of blood. The rearrangement joins TRBV2 to TRBJ1-5; D uncertain. This receptor was identified in a person aged 70 to 85 with breast cancer. CDR3 region: CASSVIGEQPQHF. The CDR3 region has the DNA TGTGCCAGCTCAGTGATTGGGGAGCAGCCCCAGCATTTT.